The present entry profiles one TCR beta chain with its context. Its specificity is unknown. One junction end disagrees with the germline gene, perhaps due to a read error. Per germline, CDR1 SGHRS and CDR2 YFSETQ. CDR3 size: 15 residues. With listed TCR primers and previously described methods, bulk TCR libraries were prepared. TCRdb re-analysed the PCR reads in MiXCR, keeping a single row per CDR3 protein. The sample records approximately 630,000 distinct CDR3 sequences, around 25% being singletons. This record comes from a study of molecular identifiers for immune sequencing clone quantification. Overall study results and limits: Clones of above 20 RNA copies carried over 99% of effector molecules; in naive cells they carried under 1%. Barcodes shared by identical TCR molecules could lead to underestimated sizes of highly expanded clones.

Using 10%, 30% or 50% RNA, naive CD8 libraries were derived from approximately 20,000 to 1,000,000 sorted cells. What was sequenced was naive CD8+ T cells from blood, with Jurkat cell RNA spiked in. As to subset: FACS-sorted CD8+CD4-CCR7+CD45RA+ naive T cells. The V gene is TRBV5-1, the J gene TRBJ2-5; D not certain. The TCR comes from a human donor in good health. Some libraries in this study had Jurkat cell RNA spiked in. The CDR3 sequence: CASNLEVGHQETQYF. The CDR3 DNA sequence: TGCGCCAGCAACTTGGAAGTTGGGCATCAAGAGACCCAGTACTTC.